The 26 T cell receptor beta chains presented below share a single source sample, sequenced in a study of response to subunit inactivated influenza vaccine. A single record per CDR3 protein comes from TCRdb applying MiXCR to the RT-PCR reads. Among more than 450,000 distinct CDR3 sequences listed, around 10% were seen once. The data also belong to a second study, concerning T cells expressing NK-cell markers. From that report: Scientists made TCR beta cDNA using 5'RACE template switching with UMIs.

Sequencing used PBMCs from blood, obtained on the day of vaccination. The source is a man aged 45-65 years who received an inactivated influenza vaccine.

In its sample, this clonotype was seen many times. The chain couples TRBV7-9 to TRBJ2-1; D call uncertain. V was pared by 1 base and J by 7 bases, with 8 bases between. The germline V gene has CDR1 SEHNR and CDR2 FQNEAQ (reference sequence). The CDR3 is 13 amino acids. CDR3 in amino acids: CASSLGGLNEQFF. In DNA, the CDR3 is TGTGCCAGCAGCTTAGGGGGATTGAATGAGCAGTTCTTC.

This clonotype was detected a few times. The chain has TRBV3-1 and TRBJ2-1; a possible D gene is TRBD2 (5 bases). Trimming took off 1 base at V and 2 bases at J, with 9 bases between the two ends. The length of the CDR3 is 15 residues. From germline, CDR1 is LGHDT and CDR2 YNNKEL (reference sequence). The DNA of the CDR3 is TGTGCCAGCAGCCAAGCCCCCGGGGCCTACAATGAGCAGTTCTTC. Its protein product is CASSQAPGAYNEQFF.

There are a few counts of this clonotype. The V call is TRBV20-1, the J call TRBJ1-1; the D gene is possibly TRBD1 (6 bases). The germline CDR1 and CDR2 sequences are DFQATT and SNEGSKA (reference sequence). V lost 6 bases, J lost 1 base, and 15 bases lay in between. The CDR3 covers 14 residues. In DNA form, the CDR3 reads TGCAGTGCCACCAGAGGGGGGCCGAACACTGAAGCTTTCTTT. Encoded protein: CSATRGGPNTEAFF.

Ten or more counts support this clonotype. The chain is built from TRBV20-1 and TRBJ2-7; no firm D call. The germline CDR1 and CDR2 sequences are DFQATT and SNEGSKA (reference sequence). Trimming pared 3 bases from V and 0 bases from J, leaving 9 bases between. This CDR3 spans 13 amino acids. The CDR3 DNA follows: TGCAGTGCTAGGGGCCAGCTCTCCTACGAGCAGTACTTC. This codes for CSARGQLSYEQYF.

This clonotype has a handful of counts. V is TRBV10-3 and J is TRBJ1-5, with D possibly TRBD1 on 6 matching bases. Germline CDR1 ENHRY, CDR2 SYGVKD. The CDR3 covers 15 residues. The V and J ends lost 0 bases and 5 bases respectively, with 11 bases between them. The CDR3 DNA follows: TGTGCCATCAGTGAGTCGTACAGGGTGGATCAGCCCCAGCATTTT. It specifies CAISESYRVDQPQHF.

The rearrangement uses TRBV7-2 and TRBJ2-3; maybe TRBD1 (8 bases). The CDR3 sequence is 17 residues long. Germline V gene lookup returns CDR1 SGHTA and CDR2 FQGNSA. With 7 bases removed from V and 3 bases from J, the gap between germline ends came to 23 bases. In nucleotides, the CDR3 is TGTGCCAGCATCACGAGACAGGGGCCGGGGGGAACAGATACGCAGTATTTT. Amino acids: CASITRQGPGGTDTQYF.

Ten or more counts support this clonotype. The chain links TRBV6-5 to TRBJ2-1; 8 bases are shared with TRBD1. This CDR3 contains 13 residues. Germline V gene sequence: CDR1 MNHEY, CDR2 SVGAGI. J gave up 4 bases and V 4 bases, and 0 bases lay outside the gene matches. CDR3 region: CASSWDRYNEQFF. In nucleotides, the CDR3 is TGTGCCAGCAGTTGGGACAGGTACAATGAGCAGTTCTTC.

This clonotype has only a few counts. V and J are TRBV2 and TRBJ2-2; 13 bases are a match to TRBD2. The ends lost 7 bases at V and 6 bases at J; junction bases unmatched: 20. In germline, CDR1 is SNHLY, CDR2 FYNNEI. This CDR3 has 20 amino acids. In DNA, the CDR3 is TGTGCCAGCACCATGGGACAACCACTAGCGGGAGGGGGATATGCCGGGGAGCTGTTTTTT. It translates to CASTMGQPLAGGGYAGELFF.

The sample holds a few counts of this clonotype. The rearrangement joins TRBV2 to TRBJ1-1; D gene ambiguous. There are 13 residues in the CDR3. The V and J ends lost 6 bases and 0 bases respectively, with 8 bases between them. Germline V lookup: CDR1 SNHLY, CDR2 FYNNEI. The DNA for the CDR3 is TGTGCCAGCAGCATCGGGATGAACACTGAAGCTTTCTTT. Translation gives CASSIGMNTEAFF. The full variable domain, with the rest looked up from reference TRBV2 and TRBJ1-1, is EPEVTQTPSHQVTQMGQEVILRCVPISNHLYFYWYRQILGQKVEFLVSFYNNEISEKSEIFDDQFSVERPDGSNFTLKIRSTKLEDSAMYFCASSIGMNTEAFFGQGTRLTVV.

The V and J genes are TRBV5-1 and TRBJ2-5; D might be TRBD2 (5 bases). V dropped 4 bases and J dropped 5 bases, with 15 bases sitting between them. Per germline, CDR1 SGHRS and CDR2 YFSETQ. The CDR3 loop spans 14 amino acids. The CDR3 nucleotides are TGCGCCAGCAGCCCCCGGAACGGGATGGAGACCCAGTACTTC. Protein product: CASSPRNGMETQYF.

The chain uses TRBV20-1 and TRBJ2-7; tentative D call: TRBD2 (5 bases). This CDR3 spans 15 amino acids. Trimming pared 0 bases from V and 4 bases from J, leaving 16 bases between. Looked up from germline, CDR1 is DFQATT and CDR2 is SNEGSKA (reference sequence). CDR3 protein: CSARDPLRVGYEQYF. Written as DNA, the CDR3 is TGCAGTGCTAGAGATCCTTTGAGGGTAGGGTACGAGCAGTACTTC.

This clonotype was seen only a few times. The chain joins TRBV6-1 to TRBJ2-7, with 8 bases matching TRBD1. This CDR3 has 15 residues. Germline CDR1 is MNHNS and CDR2 is SASEGT. J lost 1 base, V lost 6 bases, and 8 bases had no gene match. The CDR3 region is CASRRPGQASYEQYF. The CDR3 nucleotides read TGTGCCAGCAGAAGACCGGGACAGGCTTCCTACGAGCAGTACTTC.

This chain joins TRBV7-7 and TRBJ2-5, with D unresolved. V lost 2 bases to trimming and J lost 5 bases, with 15 bases between them. This CDR3 is 15 amino acids long. CDR1 and CDR2 (germline): SSHAT, FNYEAQ (reference sequence). DNA for the CDR3: TGTGCCAGCAGCTTATCTGTGACCCAAAGGGAGACCCAGTACTTC. Encoded protein: CASSLSVTQRETQYF. Using reference TRBV7-7 and TRBJ2-5 for the parts outside the CDR3, the full variable domain is GAGVSQSPRYKVTKRGQDVTLRCDPISSHATLYWYQQALGQGPEFLTYFNYEAQPDKSGLPSDRFSAERPEGSISTLTIQRTEQRDSAMYRCASSLSVTQRETQYFGPGTRLLVL.

The J gene is TRBJ1-5, the V gene TRBV2; D gene unclear. Trimming removed 6 bases from V and 7 bases from J, with 4 bases in between. CDR1 and CDR2 (germline): SNHLY, FYNNEI. This CDR3 comprises 10 residues. This chain's CDR3 is CASRRQPQHF. The CDR3 nucleotides read TGTGCCAGCAGGAGGCAGCCCCAGCATTTT. Based on the CDR3 plus reference TRBV2 and TRBJ1-5, the full variable domain is EPEVTQTPSHQVTQMGQEVILRCVPISNHLYFYWYRQILGQKVEFLVSFYNNEISEKSEIFDDQFSVERPDGSNFTLKIRSTKLEDSAMYFCASRRQPQHFGDGTRLSIL.

A few counts support this clonotype. This CDR3 is CASNNGGGLGYEQYF. DNA for the CDR3: TGTGCCAGCAACAACGGGGGGGGATTGGGATACGAGCAGTACTTC. The gene calls are TRBV7-2 and TRBJ2-7; TRBD2 aligns across 8 bases. This CDR3 spans 15 amino acids. Germline values: CDR1 SGHTA, CDR2 FQGNSA. V shed 7 bases, J shed 4 bases, and the junction held 12 bases outside the gene matches. Based on the CDR3 plus reference TRBV7-2 and TRBJ2-7, the full variable domain is GAGVSQSPSNKVTEKGKDVELRCDPISGHTALYWYRQSLGQGLEFLIYFQGNSAPDKSGLPSDRFSAERTGGSVSTLTIQRTQQEDSAVYLCASNNGGGLGYEQYFGPGTRLTVT.

The gene calls are TRBV7-9 and TRBJ1-1; D unclear. Between the trimmed V and J ends, which lost 5 bases and 0 bases, there was a span of 10 bases. This CDR3 has 14 amino acids. The V gene's germline CDR1 is SEHNR and CDR2 FQNEAQ (reference sequence). Written as DNA, the CDR3 is TGTGCCAGCAGCCTACAGAGCATGAACACTGAAGCTTTCTTT. This sequence encodes CASSLQSMNTEAFF.

This clonotype was seen more than once but under ten times. The chain combines TRBV6-2 or TRBV6-3 with TRBJ2-2; TRBD1 aligns across 8 bases. This CDR3 has 15 amino acids. V lost 9 bases to trimming and J lost 6 bases; unmatched junction nucleotides: 12. Germline CDR1 MNHEY, CDR2 SVGEGT. The CDR3, as DNA: TGTGCCAGTACAATCGGACAGGGATCATCCGGGGAGCTGTTTTTT. Its protein product is CASTIGQGSSGELFF.

This clonotype was seen at least ten times. The chain couples TRBV2 to TRBJ2-3; 8 nucleotides line up with TRBD2. This CDR3 spans 16 amino acids. Germline V gene data show CDR1 as SNHLY and CDR2 as FYNNEI. V lost 6 bases, J lost 1 base, and 9 bases stayed unmatched. The CDR3: CASSRRGGSGTDTQYF. Written as DNA, the CDR3 is TGTGCCAGCAGCCGACGGGGGGGGAGCGGCACAGATACGCAGTATTTT. Using reference TRBV2 and TRBJ2-3 for the parts outside the CDR3, the full variable domain is EPEVTQTPSHQVTQMGQEVILRCVPISNHLYFYWYRQILGQKVEFLVSFYNNEISEKSEIFDDQFSVERPDGSNFTLKIRSTKLEDSAMYFCASSRRGGSGTDTQYFGPGTRLTVL.

This clonotype has a handful of counts. J is TRBJ2-7 and V is TRBV7-2, with unresolved D. The CDR3 has 12 amino acids. Germline V gives CDR1 SGHTA, CDR2 FQGNSA. The germline V and J ends were trimmed by 5 bases and 7 bases, with 12 bases remaining between them. The CDR3 DNA is TGTGCCAGCAGCCCCAGGTGGTGGGAGCAGTACTTC. Translated: CASSPRWWEQYF.

The sample holds one count of this clonotype. The J gene is TRBJ2-1, the V gene TRBV5-4, with 8 bases fitting TRBD2. V lost 1 base, J lost 7 bases, and 7 bases stayed unmatched. CDR3 length: 15 amino acids. Germline V lookup: CDR1 SGHNT, CDR2 YYREEE (reference sequence). Here the CDR3 DNA reads TGTGCCAGCAGCTTGCGGGAGGGCCCTCGAAATGAGCAGTTCTTC. Its translation is CASSLREGPRNEQFF.

This clonotype has at least ten counts. The genes are TRBV29-1 and TRBJ2-1; D gene uncertain. The V and J ends lost 2 bases and 4 bases respectively, with 12 bases between them. This CDR3 region has 14 residues. The germline CDR1 and CDR2 sequences are SQVTM and ANQGSEA. The CDR3: CSVELAGEYNEQFF. DNA for the CDR3: TGCAGCGTTGAATTGGCTGGAGAATACAATGAGCAGTTCTTC.

This clonotype showed up just a few times. The chain has TRBV7-2 and TRBJ2-5, with 10 bases that match TRBD1. CDR1 is SGHTA, CDR2 FQGNSA, per germline. J lost 5 bases, V lost 3 bases, and 6 bases had no gene match. This CDR3 is 15 amino acids long. DNA of the CDR3: TGTGCCAGCAGCTTTGGACAGGGGGGGTGGGAGACCCAGTACTTC. It translates to CASSFGQGGWETQYF.

J is TRBJ2-1 and V is TRBV7-9, with 9 bases aligning to TRBD2. The V gene end was trimmed by 5 bases and the J gene end by 8 bases; junction bases not matched to a gene: 10. This CDR3 is built from 15 residues. The germline CDR1 and CDR2 sequences are SEHNR and FQNEAQ (reference sequence). Here the CDR3 DNA reads TGTGCCAGCAGCCGCGCTGGCGGGAGGGCCCATGAGCAGTTCTTC. Translation gives CASSRAGGRAHEQFF.

This clonotype was detected a few times. The chain couples TRBV10-3 to TRBJ2-1; D unclear. The CDR3 contains 13 residues. Between the trimmed V and J ends, which lost 4 bases and 3 bases, there was a span of 7 bases. CDR1 is ENHRY, CDR2 SYGVKD, per germline. This CDR3 reads CAISAGSYNEQFF. CDR3 sequence (DNA): TGTGCCATCAGTGCCGGCAGCTACAATGAGCAGTTCTTC.

CDR3: CASSLNVNNEQFF. CDR3 bases: TGCGCCAGCAGTCTAAACGTCAACAATGAGCAGTTCTTC. The chain is built from TRBV5-1 and TRBJ2-1; no reliable D call. The germline V and J ends were trimmed by 5 bases and 5 bases, with 11 bases remaining between them. CDR1 is SGHRS and CDR2 is YFSETQ in the germline V gene. This CDR3 is built from 13 residues.

The chain links TRBV6-7 to TRBJ2-3; no clear D gene. TRBV6-7 is reported as an ORF; its role is uncertain. The CDR3 has 15 residues. V was shortened by 6 bases and J by 2 bases, with 15 bases between the two germline ends. The CDR3 loop reads CASRGLTPNTDTQYF. The CDR3 DNA follows: TGTGCCAGCAGGGGCCTTACCCCTAACACAGATACGCAGTATTTT.